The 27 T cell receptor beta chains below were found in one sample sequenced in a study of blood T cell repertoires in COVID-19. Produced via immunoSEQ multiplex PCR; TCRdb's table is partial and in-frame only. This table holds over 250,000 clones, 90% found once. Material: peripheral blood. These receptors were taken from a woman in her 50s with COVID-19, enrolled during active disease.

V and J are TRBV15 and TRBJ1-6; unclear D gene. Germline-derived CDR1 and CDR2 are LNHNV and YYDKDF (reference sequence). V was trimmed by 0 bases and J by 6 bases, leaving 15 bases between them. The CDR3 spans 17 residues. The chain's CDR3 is CATSRDGFARLNSPLHF. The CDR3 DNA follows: TGTGCCACCAGCAGAGATGGTTTCGCCAGGCTTAATTCACCCCTCCACTTT.

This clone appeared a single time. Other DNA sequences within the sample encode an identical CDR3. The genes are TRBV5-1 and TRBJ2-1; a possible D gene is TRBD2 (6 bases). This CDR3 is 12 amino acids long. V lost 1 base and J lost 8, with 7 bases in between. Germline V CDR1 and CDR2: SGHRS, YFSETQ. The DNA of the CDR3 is TGCGCCAGCAGCTTGCCGGGGGATGAGCAGTTCTTC. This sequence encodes CASSLPGDEQFF.

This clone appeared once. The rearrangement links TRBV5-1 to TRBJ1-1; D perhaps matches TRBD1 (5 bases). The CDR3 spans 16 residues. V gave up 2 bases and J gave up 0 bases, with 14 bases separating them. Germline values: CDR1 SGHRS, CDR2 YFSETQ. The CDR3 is CASSFRVTHMNTEAFF. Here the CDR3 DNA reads TGCGCCAGCAGCTTCAGGGTTACCCACATGAACACTGAAGCTTTCTTT.

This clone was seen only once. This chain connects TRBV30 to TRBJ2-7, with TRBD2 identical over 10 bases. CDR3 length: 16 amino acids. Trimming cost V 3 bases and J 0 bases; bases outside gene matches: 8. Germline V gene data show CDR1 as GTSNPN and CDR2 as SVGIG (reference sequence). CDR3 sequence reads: CAWSLERTSGSYEQYF. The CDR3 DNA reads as TGTGCCTGGAGCTTAGAGAGGACTAGCGGCTCCTACGAGCAGTACTTC.

The CDR3 here is CACPSGQGASEAFF. CDR3 DNA sequence: TGTGCCTGTCCTTCGGGACAGGGGGCCTCTGAAGCTTTCTTT. The chain has TRBV30 and TRBJ1-1, with TRBD1 matching over 12 bases. CDR3 length: 14 amino acids. CDR1 is GTSNPN, CDR2 SVGIG, per germline (reference sequence). With V trimmed by 6 bases and J by 6 bases, 8 bases remained unmatched.

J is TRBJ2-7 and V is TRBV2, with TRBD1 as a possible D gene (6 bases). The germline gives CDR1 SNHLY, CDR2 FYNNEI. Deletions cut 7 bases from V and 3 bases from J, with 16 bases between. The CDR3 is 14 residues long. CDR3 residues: CASTQGTSGYEQYF. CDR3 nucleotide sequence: TGTGCCAGCACCCAGGGGACAAGTGGCTACGAGCAGTACTTC.

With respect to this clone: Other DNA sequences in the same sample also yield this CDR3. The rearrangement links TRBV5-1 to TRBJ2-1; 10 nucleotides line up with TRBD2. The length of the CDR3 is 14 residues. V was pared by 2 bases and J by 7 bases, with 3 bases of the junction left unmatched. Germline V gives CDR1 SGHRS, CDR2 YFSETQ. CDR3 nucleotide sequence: TGCGCCAGCAGCTTAAGCGGGAGGGCAAATGAGCAGTTCTTC. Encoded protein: CASSLSGRANEQFF.

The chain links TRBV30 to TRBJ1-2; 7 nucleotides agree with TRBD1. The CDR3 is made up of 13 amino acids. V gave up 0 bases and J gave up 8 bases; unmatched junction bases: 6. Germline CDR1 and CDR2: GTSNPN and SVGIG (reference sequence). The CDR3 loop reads CAWSVQGLGGYTF. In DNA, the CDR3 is TGTGCCTGGAGTGTACAGGGGTTGGGGGGCTACACCTTC.

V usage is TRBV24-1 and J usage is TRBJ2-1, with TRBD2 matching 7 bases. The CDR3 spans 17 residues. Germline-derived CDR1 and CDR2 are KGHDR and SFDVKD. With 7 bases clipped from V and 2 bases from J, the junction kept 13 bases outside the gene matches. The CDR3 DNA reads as TGTGCCACCAGCCGAGGGCGCGGGAGTGGGGCCTACAATGAGCAGTTCTTC. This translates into CATSRGRGSGAYNEQFF.

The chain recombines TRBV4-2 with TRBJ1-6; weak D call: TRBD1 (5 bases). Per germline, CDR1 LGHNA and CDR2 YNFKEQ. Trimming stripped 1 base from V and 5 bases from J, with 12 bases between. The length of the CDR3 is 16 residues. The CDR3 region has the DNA TGTGCCAGCAGCCAAGGCAGGGAAGGGAATAATTCACCCCTCCACTTT. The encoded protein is CASSQGREGNNSPLHF.

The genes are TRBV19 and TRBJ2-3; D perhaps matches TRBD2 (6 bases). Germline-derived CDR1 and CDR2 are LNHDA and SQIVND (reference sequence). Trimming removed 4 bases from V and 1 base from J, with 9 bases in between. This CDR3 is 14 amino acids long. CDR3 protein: CASSRQRGTDTQYF. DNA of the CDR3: TGTGCCAGTAGTAGGCAGCGGGGCACAGATACGCAGTATTTT.

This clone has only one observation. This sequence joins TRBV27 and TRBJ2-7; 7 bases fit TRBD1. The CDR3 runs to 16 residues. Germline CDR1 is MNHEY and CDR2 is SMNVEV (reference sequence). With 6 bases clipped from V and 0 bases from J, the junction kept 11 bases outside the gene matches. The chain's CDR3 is CASSLLNRGDSYEQYF. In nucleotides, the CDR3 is TGTGCCAGCAGCCTACTTAACAGGGGCGACTCCTACGAGCAGTACTTC.

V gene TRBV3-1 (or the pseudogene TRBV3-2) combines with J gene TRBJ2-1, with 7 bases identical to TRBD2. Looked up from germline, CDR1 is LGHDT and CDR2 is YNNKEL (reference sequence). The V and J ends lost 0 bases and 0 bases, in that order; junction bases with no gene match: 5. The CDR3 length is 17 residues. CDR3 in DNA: TGTGCCAGCAGCCAAGATCGGGGGACTACCTCCTACAATGAGCAGTTCTTC. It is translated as CASSQDRGTTSYNEQFF.

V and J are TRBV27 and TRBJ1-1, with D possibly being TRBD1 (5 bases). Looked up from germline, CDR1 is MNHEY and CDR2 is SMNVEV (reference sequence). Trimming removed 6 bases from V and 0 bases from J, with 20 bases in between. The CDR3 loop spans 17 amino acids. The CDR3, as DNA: TGTGCCAGCAGGTTTTCAGGGAATAACCCCCTGAACACTGAAGCTTTCTTT. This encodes CASRFSGNNPLNTEAFF.

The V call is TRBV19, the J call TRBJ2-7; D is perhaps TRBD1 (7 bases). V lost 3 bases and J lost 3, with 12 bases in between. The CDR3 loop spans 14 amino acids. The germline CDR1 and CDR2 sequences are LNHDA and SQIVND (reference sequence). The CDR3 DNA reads TGTGCCAGTAGTATGACCAGGGGGGTCTACGAGCAGTACTTC. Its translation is CASSMTRGVYEQYF. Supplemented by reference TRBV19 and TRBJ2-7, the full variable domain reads DGGITQSPKYLFRKEGQNVTLSCEQNLNHDAMYWYRQDPGQGLRLIYYSQIVNDFQKGDIAEGYSVSREKKESFPLTVTSAQKNPTAFYLCASSMTRGVYEQYFGPGTRLTVT.

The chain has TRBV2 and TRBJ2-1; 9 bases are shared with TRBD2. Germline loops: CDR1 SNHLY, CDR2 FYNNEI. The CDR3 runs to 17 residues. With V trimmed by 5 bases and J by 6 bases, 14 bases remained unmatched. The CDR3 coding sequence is TGTGCCAGCAGTTGGACTAGCGCCTTCACTTTATCCAATGAGCAGTTCTTC. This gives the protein CASSWTSAFTLSNEQFF.

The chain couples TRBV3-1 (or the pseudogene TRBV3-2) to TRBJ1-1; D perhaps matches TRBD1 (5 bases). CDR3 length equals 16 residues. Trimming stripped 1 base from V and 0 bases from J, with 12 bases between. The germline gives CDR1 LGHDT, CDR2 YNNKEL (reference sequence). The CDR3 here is CASSQAPTVMNTEAFF. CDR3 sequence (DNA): TGTGCCAGCAGCCAAGCTCCGACAGTTATGAACACTGAAGCTTTCTTT.

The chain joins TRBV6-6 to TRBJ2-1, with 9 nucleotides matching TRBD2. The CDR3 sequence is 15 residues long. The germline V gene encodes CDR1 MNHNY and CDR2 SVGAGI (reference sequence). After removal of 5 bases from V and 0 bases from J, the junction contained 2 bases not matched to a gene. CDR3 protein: CASSLAGNSYNEQFF. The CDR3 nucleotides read TGTGCCAGCAGTCTAGCGGGGAACTCCTACAATGAGCAGTTCTTC.

CDR3 bases: TGTGCCAGCAGCTTGACAGGCAAAGGGAACACTGAAGCTTTCTTT. It specifies CASSLTGKGNTEAFF. The chain couples TRBV7-9 to TRBJ1-1, with D possibly being TRBD1 (6 bases). Between the trimmed V and J ends, which lost 3 bases and 1 base, there was a span of 12 bases. The CDR3 loop spans 15 amino acids. The germline V gene has CDR1 SEHNR and CDR2 FQNEAQ (reference sequence).

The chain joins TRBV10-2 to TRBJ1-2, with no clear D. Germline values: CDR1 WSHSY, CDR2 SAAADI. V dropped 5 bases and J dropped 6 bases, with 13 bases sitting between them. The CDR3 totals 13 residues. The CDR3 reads CASSLPGSNGYTF. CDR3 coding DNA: TGCGCCAGCAGTTTACCCGGGAGTAATGGCTACACCTTC.

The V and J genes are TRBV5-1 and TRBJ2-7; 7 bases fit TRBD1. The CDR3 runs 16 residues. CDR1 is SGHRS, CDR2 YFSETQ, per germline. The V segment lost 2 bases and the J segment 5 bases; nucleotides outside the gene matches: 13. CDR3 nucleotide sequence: TGCGCCAGCAGCTTAAACGACAGGGACGTGCTCAACGAGCAGTACTTC. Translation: CASSLNDRDVLNEQYF.

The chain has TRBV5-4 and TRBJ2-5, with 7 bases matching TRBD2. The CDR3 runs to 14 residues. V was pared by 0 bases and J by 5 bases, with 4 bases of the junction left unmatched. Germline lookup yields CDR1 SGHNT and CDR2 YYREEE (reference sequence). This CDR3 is CASSLVGGGETQYF. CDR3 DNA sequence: TGTGCCAGCAGCTTGGTTGGGGGAGGGGAGACCCAGTACTTC.

In DNA, the CDR3 is TGTGCCAGCAGCTTAGTAGTTTCTGGGACATACGAGCAGTACTTC. Translated, it gives CASSLVVSGTYEQYF. The gene calls are TRBV11-3 and TRBJ2-7; tentatively, D is TRBD1 (6 bases). CDR3 length: 15 amino acids. The ends were cut back, 1 base at V and 4 bases at J, with 14 bases in the middle. Germline V gene data show CDR1 as SGHNT and CDR2 as YENEEA. The full variable domain, its missing parts supplied by reference TRBV11-3 and TRBJ2-7, is EAGVVQSPRYKIIEKKQPVAFWCNPISGHNTLYWYLQNLGQGPELLIRYENEEAVDDSQLPKDRFSAERLKGVDSTLKIQPAELGDSAVYLCASSLVVSGTYEQYFGPGTRLTVT.

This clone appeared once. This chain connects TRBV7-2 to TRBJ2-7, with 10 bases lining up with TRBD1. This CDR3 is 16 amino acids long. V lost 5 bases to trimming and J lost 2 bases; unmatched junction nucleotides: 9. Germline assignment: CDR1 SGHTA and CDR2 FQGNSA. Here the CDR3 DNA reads TGTGCCAGCAGCCCCCTGGGACAGGGGAATCCCTACGAGCAGTACTTC. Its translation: CASSPLGQGNPYEQYF.

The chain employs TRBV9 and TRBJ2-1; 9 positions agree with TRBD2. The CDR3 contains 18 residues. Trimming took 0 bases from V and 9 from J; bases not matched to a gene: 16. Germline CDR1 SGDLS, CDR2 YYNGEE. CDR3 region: CASSVASSGTSLYSEQFF. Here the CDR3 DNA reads TGTGCCAGCAGCGTAGCTTCCTCCGGGACTAGCCTTTATTCTGAGCAGTTCTTC.

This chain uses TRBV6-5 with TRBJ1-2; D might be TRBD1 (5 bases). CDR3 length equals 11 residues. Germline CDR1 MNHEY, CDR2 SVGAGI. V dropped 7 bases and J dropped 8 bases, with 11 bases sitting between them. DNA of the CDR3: TGTGCCAGCAAAGGGGACTGGGGCTACACCTTC. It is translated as CASKGDWGYTF.

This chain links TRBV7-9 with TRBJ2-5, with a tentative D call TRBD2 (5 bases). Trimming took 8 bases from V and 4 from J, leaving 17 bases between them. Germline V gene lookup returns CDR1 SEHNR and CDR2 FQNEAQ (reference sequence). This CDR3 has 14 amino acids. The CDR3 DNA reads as TGTGCCAGCCGCCTTACGACTACCGGAGAGACCCAGTACTTC. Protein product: CASRLTTTGETQYF.